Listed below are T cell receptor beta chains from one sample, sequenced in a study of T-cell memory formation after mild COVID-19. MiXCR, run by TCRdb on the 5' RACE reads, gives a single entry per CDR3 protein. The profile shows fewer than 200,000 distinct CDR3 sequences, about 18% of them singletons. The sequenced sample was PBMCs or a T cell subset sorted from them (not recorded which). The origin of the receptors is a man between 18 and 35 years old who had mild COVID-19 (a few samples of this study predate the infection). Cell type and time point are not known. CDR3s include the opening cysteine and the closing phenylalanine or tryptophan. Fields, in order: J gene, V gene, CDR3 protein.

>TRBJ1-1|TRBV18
CASSTGVGTEAFF
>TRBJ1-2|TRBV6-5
CASSYDAGGSYGYTF
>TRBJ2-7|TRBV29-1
CSVAGQTYEQYF
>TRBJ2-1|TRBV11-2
CASSSTRGLNEQFF
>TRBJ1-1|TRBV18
CASSPGIGWDTEAFF
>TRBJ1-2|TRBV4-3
CASSPRQQRGYGYTF
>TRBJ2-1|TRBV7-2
CASSSGTTNEQFF
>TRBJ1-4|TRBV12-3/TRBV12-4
CASSLTENEKLFF
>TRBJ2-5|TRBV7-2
CASSFLRGSTDQETQYF
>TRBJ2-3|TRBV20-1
CSARESRTDTQYF
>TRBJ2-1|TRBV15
CATSRDYVRAAHEQFF
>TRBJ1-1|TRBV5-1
CASSKEDRNTEAFF
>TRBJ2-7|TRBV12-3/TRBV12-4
CASRTGTATYEQYF
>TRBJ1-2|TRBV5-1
CASSFVSAILNYGYTF
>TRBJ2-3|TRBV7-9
CASSLWGSTDTQYF
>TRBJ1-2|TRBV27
CASKPGGAFGYTF
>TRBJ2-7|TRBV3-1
CASSQGPGFLRYEQYF
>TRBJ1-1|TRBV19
CASSGTDTEAFF
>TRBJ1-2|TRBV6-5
CASRGFEYGYTF
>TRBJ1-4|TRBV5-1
CASSFRGLNEKLFF
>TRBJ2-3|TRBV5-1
CASSLPSGARTDTQYF
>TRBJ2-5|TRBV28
CATSSGQNRQETQYF
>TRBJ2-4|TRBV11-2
CASSLGGRRNIQYF
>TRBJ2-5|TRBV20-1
CSARRGPGLETQYF
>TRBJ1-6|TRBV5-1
CASTPQGMNNSPLHF
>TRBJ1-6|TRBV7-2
CASSPGTGINSPLHF
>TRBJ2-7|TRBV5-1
CASSSGQGFYEQYF
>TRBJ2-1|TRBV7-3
CASSFAGTGPNEQFF
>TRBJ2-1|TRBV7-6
CASSLFGTGGNNEQFF
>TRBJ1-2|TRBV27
CASSLRGGNGYTF
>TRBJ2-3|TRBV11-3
CASSASAGTGGGDTQYF